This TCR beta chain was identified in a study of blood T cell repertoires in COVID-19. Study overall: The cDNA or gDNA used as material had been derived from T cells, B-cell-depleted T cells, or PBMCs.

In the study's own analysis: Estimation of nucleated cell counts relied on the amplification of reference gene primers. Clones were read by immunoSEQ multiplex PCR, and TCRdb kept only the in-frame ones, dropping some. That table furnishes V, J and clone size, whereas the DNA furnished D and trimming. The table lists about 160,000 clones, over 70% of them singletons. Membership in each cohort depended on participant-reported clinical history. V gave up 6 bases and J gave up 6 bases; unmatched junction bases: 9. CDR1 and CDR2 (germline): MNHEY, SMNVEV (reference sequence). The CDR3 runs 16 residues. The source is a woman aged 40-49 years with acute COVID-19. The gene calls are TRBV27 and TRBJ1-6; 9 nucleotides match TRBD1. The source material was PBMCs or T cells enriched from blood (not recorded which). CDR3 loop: CASSPVGTGINSPLHF. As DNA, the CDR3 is TGTGCCAGCAGCCCAGTAGGGACAGGGATTAATTCACCCCTCCACTTT.